The 17 T cell receptor beta chains reported below all come from one sample, sequenced in a study of T-cell reconstitution after alpha-beta-depleted transplantation in children. As it was prepared, the TCRbeta library received unique molecular identifiers. TCRdb itself ran the PCR reads through MiXCR, one entry per CDR3 protein. The table records around 300,000 distinct CDR3 sequences, more than 20% of them present only once. Here the sequenced sample was PBMCs, mostly from graft donor cells, taken 180 days after TCRalphabeta/CD19-depleted stem cell transplant. These receptors originate from a male patient younger than 18 who had a stem cell transplant for acute lymphoblastic leukemia, so the T cells may come from the graft donor.

Turning to this clonotype: This is likely a read error, given that the CDR3 carries no conserved phenylalanine or tryptophan at its end. The V call is TRBV5-5, the J call TRBJ2-7; D may match TRBD1 or TRBD2 (5 bases each). The CDR3 is 15 residues long. Germline CDR1 is SGHKS and CDR2 is YYEKEE (reference sequence). The germline V and J ends were trimmed by 3 bases and 0 bases, with 13 bases remaining between them. The CDR3 DNA follows: TGTGCCAGCAGCTGGGGGACCGGGGACTCCTACGAGCAGTACTTG. Translating gives CASSWGTGDSYEQYL.

The CDR3, as DNA: TGTGCCACCAGCAGGGACGGACCGAGGTGGGGAAACACCATATATTTT. Amino acid sequence: CATSRDGPRWGNTIYF. The chain carries TRBV15 and TRBJ1-3, with D uncertain. V shed 3 bases and J shed 4 bases, with 16 bases lying between them. Germline CDR1 and CDR2: LNHNV and YYDKDF (reference sequence). The CDR3 is made up of 16 amino acids.

This clonotype was recorded only once. J is TRBJ1-2 and V is TRBV7-8; a weak D match, TRBD1 (5 bases). V lost 6 bases, J lost 2 bases, and 22 bases lay in between. Germline assignment: CDR1 SGHVS and CDR2 FQNEAQ. The CDR3 has 17 residues. This chain's CDR3 is CASRRQPTLLTNYGYTF. The DNA of the CDR3 is TGTGCCAGCAGAAGACAGCCAACCCTCCTTACCAACTATGGCTACACCTTC.

This clonotype came up many times. J is TRBJ2-5 and V is TRBV5-1, with D possibly matching TRBD2 (5 bases). The CDR3 is 15 amino acids. V lost 4 bases and J lost 2, with 15 bases in between. Germline CDR1 is SGHRS and CDR2 is YFSETQ. CDR3 loop: CASSRAARGQETQYF. CDR3 DNA sequence: TGCGCCAGCAGCAGGGCGGCTAGAGGGCAAGAGACCCAGTACTTC.

This chain's CDR3 is CASSSHLGQGNYGYTF. CDR3 nucleotides: TGTGCCAGCAGCTCCCACTTGGGACAGGGAAACTATGGCTACACCTTC. This sequence joins TRBV7-9 and TRBJ1-2, with 9 positions matching TRBD1. The V segment lost 4 bases and the J segment 2 bases; nucleotides outside the gene matches: 8. The CDR3 extends over 16 amino acids. Germline V gene data show CDR1 as SEHNR and CDR2 as FQNEAQ (reference sequence).

This chain joins TRBV7-8 and TRBJ1-4; 7 bases align to TRBD1. Trimming at V came to 2 bases and at J to 4 bases, leaving 7 bases not matched to a gene. Germline assignment: CDR1 SGHVS and CDR2 FQNEAQ. The CDR3 totals 16 residues. The CDR3 region is CASSLNRGGFNEKLFF. The CDR3 DNA follows: TGTGCCAGCAGCTTAAACAGGGGAGGTTTTAATGAAAAACTGTTTTTT.

The CDR3, as DNA: TGTGCCAGTAGTATTGGTGGGGAAGCTTTCTTT. Translated: CASSIGGEAFF. The rearrangement joins TRBV19 to TRBJ1-1, with unresolved D. The CDR3 covers 11 residues. Germline V gives CDR1 LNHDA, CDR2 SQIVND (reference sequence). V gave up 3 bases and J gave up 8 bases, with 7 bases separating them.

This chain uses TRBV7-2 with TRBJ1-1; 10 positions match TRBD1. This CDR3 region has 13 residues. The ends lost 4 bases at V and 6 bases at J; junction bases unmatched: 2. Per germline, CDR1 SGHTA and CDR2 FQGNSA. The CDR3 DNA follows: TGTGCCAGCAGCTCGACAGGGGGCTCTGAAGCTTTCTTT. This encodes CASSSTGGSEAFF.

The chain recombines TRBV7-9 with TRBJ2-7; possible D gene TRBD2, 6 bases. Per the germline V gene, CDR1 is SEHNR and CDR2 is FQNEAQ (reference sequence). V was clipped by 11 bases and J by 0 bases, with 14 bases between them. CDR3 length equals 13 residues. The CDR3 region is CAVRAGSSYEQYF. For the CDR3, the DNA is TGTGCCGTTCGGGCGGGGAGCTCCTACGAGCAGTACTTC. Based on the CDR3 plus reference TRBV7-9 and TRBJ2-7, the full variable domain is DTGVSQNPRHKITKRGQNVTFRCDPISEHNRLYWYRQTLGQGPEFLTYFQNEAQLEKSRLLSDRFSAERPKGSFSTLEIQRTEQGDSAMYLCAVRAGSSYEQYFGPGTRLTVT.

CDR3 amino acids: CASSLFSAGTGGPGEQYF. The CDR3 region has the DNA TGTGCCAGCAGTTTATTTTCCGCGGGGACAGGGGGTCCCGGGGAGCAGTACTTC. The chain employs TRBV27 and TRBJ2-7; 11 bases are a match to TRBD1. The CDR3 loop spans 18 amino acids. The germline V gene encodes CDR1 MNHEY and CDR2 SMNVEV (reference sequence). V was clipped by 1 base and J by 7 bases; unmatched bases: 15.

The chain uses TRBV15 and TRBJ1-2; maybe TRBD1 (6 bases). Per germline, CDR1 LNHNV and CDR2 YYDKDF (reference sequence). The CDR3 runs 16 residues. V was pared by 5 bases and J by 1 base, with 17 bases between. The chain's CDR3 is CATSDYDRKINYGYTF. The CDR3 nucleotides are TGTGCCACCAGCGACTATGACAGGAAAATTAACTATGGCTACACCTTC.

In this sample, this clonotype turned up many times. V usage is TRBV5-1 and J usage is TRBJ1-2; 8 nucleotides align to TRBD1. Germline CDR1 reads SGHRS; CDR2 reads YFSETQ. Germline trimming cut 4 bases from V and 3 bases from J; bases unmatched to any gene: 5. CDR3 length: 14 amino acids. CDR3 sequence: CASSPGQGYYGYTF. The CDR3 DNA sequence: TGCGCCAGCAGCCCAGGACAGGGATACTATGGCTACACCTTC.

To note about this clonotype: Germline is not matched at one junction end, which may reflect a read error. The genes are TRBV7-8 and TRBJ2-7; D not resolved. CDR3 length: 12 residues. The germline CDR1 and CDR2 sequences are SGHVS and FQNEAQ. The CDR3 spells CASSSSPIEQCF. CDR3 sequence (DNA): TGTGCCAGCAGCTCTTCTCCAATCGAGCAGTGCTTC.

The DNA for the CDR3 is TGTGCCAGCAGTTGGACAGGGAGGACCGAGCAGTACGTC. Translation gives CASSWTGRTEQYV. J is TRBJ2-7 and V is TRBV27, with 8 bases that match TRBD1. The junction had 5 bases not matched to a gene; V was cut back by 4 bases and J by 6 bases. CDR1 and CDR2 (germline): MNHEY, SMNVEV (reference sequence). The CDR3 totals 13 residues.

The chain carries TRBV27 and TRBJ1-5, with D unresolved. The V end lost 0 bases, the J end lost 0 bases, and 9 bases lay between the germline ends. This CDR3 comprises 16 residues. Looked up from germline, CDR1 is MNHEY and CDR2 is SMNVEV (reference sequence). The CDR3 reads CASSLSRQVSNQPQHF. DNA for the CDR3: TGTGCCAGCAGTTTATCGCGGCAGGTTAGCAATCAGCCCCAGCATTTT.

This sequence joins TRBV20-1 and TRBJ1-3; possibly TRBD1 for D (5 bases). Trimming took off 4 bases at V and 4 bases at J, with 14 bases between the two ends. Germline V gene data show CDR1 as DFQATT and CDR2 as SNEGSKA (reference sequence). This CDR3 is 14 amino acids long. CDR3 amino acids: CSAIGRGGGNTIYF. The CDR3, as DNA: TGCAGTGCTATTGGTCGGGGGGGAGGAAACACCATATATTTT.

The V call is TRBV7-9, the J call TRBJ1-2; TRBD1 agrees at 8 bases. The CDR3 runs 15 residues. V shed 4 bases, J shed 3 bases, and the junction held 7 bases outside the gene matches. Germline CDR1 SEHNR, CDR2 FQNEAQ (reference sequence). The CDR3 DNA reads as TGTGCCAGCAGCTCTAGGCACAGGGGGGACTATGGCTACACCTTC. Protein: CASSSRHRGDYGYTF.